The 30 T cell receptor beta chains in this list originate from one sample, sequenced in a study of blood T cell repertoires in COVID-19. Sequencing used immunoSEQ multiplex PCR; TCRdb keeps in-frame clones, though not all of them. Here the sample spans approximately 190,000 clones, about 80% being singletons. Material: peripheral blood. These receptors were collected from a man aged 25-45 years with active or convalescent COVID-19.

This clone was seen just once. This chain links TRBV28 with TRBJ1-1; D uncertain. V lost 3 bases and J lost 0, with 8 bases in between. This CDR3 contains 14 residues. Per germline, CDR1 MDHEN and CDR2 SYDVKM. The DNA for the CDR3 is TGTGCCAGCAGTTTGAGGGCGTTGAACACTGAAGCTTTCTTT. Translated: CASSLRALNTEAFF.

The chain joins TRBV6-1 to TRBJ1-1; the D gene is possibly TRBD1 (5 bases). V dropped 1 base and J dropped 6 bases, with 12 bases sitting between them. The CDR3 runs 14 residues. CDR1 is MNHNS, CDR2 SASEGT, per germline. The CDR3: CASSEGGGRAEAFF. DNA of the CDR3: TGTGCCAGCAGTGAAGGCGGGGGAAGGGCTGAAGCTTTCTTT.

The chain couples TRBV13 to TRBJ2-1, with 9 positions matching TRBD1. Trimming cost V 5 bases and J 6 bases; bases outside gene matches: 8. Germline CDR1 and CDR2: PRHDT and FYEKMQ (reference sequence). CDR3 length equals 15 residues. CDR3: CASSRTGQGFNEQFF. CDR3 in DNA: TGTGCCAGCAGCCGGACGGGACAGGGTTTCAATGAGCAGTTCTTC. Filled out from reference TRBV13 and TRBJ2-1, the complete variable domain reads AAGVIQSPRHLIKEKRETATLKCYPIPRHDTVYWYQQGPGQDPQFLISFYEKMQSDKGSIPDRFSAQQFSDYHSELNMSSLELGDSALYFCASSRTGQGFNEQFFGPGTRLTVL.

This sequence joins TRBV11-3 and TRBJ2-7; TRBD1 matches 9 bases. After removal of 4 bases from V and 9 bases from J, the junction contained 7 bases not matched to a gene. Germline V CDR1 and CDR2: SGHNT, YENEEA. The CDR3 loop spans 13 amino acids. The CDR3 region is CASSSEQGARQYF. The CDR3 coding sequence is TGTGCCAGCAGCTCAGAACAGGGGGCTCGGCAGTACTTC.

DNA for the CDR3: TGTGCCACCAGTGACTGGCCGGGGGATAACAATGAGCAGTTCTTC. This codes for CATSDWPGDNNEQFF. The rearrangement joins TRBV24-1 to TRBJ2-1; the D gene is possibly TRBD2 (6 bases). CDR1 and CDR2 from the germline V gene are KGHDR and SFDVKD. The CDR3 has 15 residues. The germline V and J ends were trimmed by 4 bases and 5 bases, with 14 bases remaining between them.

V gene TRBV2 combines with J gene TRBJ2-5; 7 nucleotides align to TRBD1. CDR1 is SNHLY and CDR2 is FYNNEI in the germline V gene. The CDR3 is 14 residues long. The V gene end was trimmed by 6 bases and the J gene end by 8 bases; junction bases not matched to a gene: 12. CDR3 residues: CASSRSDRASTQYF. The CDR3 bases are TGTGCCAGCAGCCGCTCCGACAGGGCTAGTACCCAGTACTTC.

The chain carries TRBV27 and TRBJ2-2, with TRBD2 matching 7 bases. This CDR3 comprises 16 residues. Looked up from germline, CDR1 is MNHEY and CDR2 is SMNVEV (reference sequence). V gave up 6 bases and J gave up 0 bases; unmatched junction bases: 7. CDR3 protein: CASSSSGSANTGELFF. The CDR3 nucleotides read TGTGCCAGCAGCTCTAGCGGAAGCGCGAACACCGGGGAGCTGTTTTTT.

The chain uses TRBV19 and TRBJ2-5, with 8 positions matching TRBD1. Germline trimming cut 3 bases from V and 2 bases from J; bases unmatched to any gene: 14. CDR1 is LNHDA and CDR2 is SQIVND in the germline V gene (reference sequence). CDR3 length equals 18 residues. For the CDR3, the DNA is TGTGCCAGTAGTATCAAGGTCCGCGGGACAGGTGCACAAGAGACCCAGTACTTC. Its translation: CASSIKVRGTGAQETQYF.

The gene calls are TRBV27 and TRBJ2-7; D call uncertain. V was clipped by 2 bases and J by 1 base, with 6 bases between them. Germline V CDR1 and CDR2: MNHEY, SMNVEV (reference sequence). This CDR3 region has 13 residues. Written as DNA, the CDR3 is TGTGCCAGCAGTTTAAGCCTATCCTACGAGCAGTACTTC. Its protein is CASSLSLSYEQYF.

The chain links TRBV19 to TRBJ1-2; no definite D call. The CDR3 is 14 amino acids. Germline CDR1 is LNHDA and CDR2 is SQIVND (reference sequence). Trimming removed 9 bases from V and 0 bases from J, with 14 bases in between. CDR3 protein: CASSILQPNYGYTF. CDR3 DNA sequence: TGTGCCAGCTCGATACTTCAACCTAACTATGGCTACACCTTC.

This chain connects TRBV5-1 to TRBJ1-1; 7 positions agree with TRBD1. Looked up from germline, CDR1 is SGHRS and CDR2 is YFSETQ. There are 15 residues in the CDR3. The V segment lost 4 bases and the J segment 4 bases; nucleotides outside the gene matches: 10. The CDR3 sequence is CASSIQGTRGTEAFF. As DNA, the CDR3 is TGCGCCAGCAGCATACAGGGGACGCGGGGCACTGAAGCTTTCTTT.

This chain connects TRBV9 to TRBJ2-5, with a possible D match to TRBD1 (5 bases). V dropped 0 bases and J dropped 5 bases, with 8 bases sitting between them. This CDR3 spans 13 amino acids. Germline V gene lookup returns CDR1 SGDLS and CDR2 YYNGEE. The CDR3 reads CASSVGGRETQYF. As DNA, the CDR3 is TGTGCCAGCAGCGTAGGGGGCCGGGAGACCCAGTACTTC.

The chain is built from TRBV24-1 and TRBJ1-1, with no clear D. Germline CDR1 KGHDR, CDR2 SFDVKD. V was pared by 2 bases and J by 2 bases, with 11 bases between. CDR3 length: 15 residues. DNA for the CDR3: TGTGCCACCAGTGATTCGCGGACGGGAAACACTGAAGCTTTCTTT. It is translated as CATSDSRTGNTEAFF.

DNA of the CDR3: TGTGCCAGTACGGGGTGGGCTTCAGGGGGCGCGCAGCAGTTCTTC. Translation: CASTGWASGGAQQFF. The chain couples TRBV19 to TRBJ2-1; 8 nucleotides match TRBD1. The V gene's germline CDR1 is LNHDA and CDR2 SQIVND (reference sequence). The V and J ends lost 7 bases and 11 bases, in that order; junction bases with no gene match: 16. This CDR3 has 15 amino acids.

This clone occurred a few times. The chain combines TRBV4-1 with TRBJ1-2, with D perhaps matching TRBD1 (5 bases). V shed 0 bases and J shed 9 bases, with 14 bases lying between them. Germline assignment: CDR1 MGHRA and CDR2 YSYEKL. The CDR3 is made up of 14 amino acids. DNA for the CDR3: TGCGCCAGCAGCCAAGATACGGGGCGGGAAAGCTACACCTTC. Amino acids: CASSQDTGRESYTF.

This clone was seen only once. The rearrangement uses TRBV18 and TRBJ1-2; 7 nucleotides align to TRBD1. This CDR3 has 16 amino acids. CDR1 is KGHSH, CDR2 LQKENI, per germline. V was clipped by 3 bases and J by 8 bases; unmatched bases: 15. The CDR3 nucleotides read TGTGCCAGCTCACCCCCCACAGGGACAGTGGCAAAGGGCTACACCTTC. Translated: CASSPPTGTVAKGYTF.

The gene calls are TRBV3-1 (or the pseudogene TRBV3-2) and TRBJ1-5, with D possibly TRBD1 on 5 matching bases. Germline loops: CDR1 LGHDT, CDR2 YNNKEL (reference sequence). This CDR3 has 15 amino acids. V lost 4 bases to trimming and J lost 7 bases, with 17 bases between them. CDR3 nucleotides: TGTGCCAGCAGCCCTGGAGGAGGGGTTGGGCAGCCCCAGCATTTT. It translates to CASSPGGGVGQPQHF.

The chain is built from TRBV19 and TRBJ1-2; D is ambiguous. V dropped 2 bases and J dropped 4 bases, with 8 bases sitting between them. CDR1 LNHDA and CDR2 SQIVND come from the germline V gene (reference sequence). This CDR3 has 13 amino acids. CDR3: CASSITPGYGYTF. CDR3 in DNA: TGTGCCAGTAGTATAACCCCCGGCTATGGCTACACCTTC. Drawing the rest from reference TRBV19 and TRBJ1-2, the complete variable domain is DGGITQSPKYLFRKEGQNVTLSCEQNLNHDAMYWYRQDPGQGLRLIYYSQIVNDFQKGDIAEGYSVSREKKESFPLTVTSAQKNPTAFYLCASSITPGYGYTFGSGTRLTVV.

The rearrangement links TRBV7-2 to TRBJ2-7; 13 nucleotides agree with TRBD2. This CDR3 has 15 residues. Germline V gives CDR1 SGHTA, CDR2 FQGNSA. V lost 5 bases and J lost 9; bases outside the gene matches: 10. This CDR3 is CASSPGTSGTPRQYF. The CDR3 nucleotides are TGTGCCAGCAGCCCGGGGACTAGCGGGACTCCGAGGCAGTACTTC.

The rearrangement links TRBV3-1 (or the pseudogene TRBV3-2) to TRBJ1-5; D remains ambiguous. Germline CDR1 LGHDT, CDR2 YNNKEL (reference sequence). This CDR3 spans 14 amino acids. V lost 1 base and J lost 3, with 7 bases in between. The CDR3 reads CASSQAGINQPQHF. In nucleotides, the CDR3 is TGTGCCAGCAGCCAAGCCGGGATCAATCAGCCCCAGCATTTT.

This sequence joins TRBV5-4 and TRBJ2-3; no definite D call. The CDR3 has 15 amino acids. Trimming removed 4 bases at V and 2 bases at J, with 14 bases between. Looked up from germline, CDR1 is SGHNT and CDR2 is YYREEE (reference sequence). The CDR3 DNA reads TGTGCCAGCAGCAGGCATGCAGGCAACACAGATACGCAGTATTTT. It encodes CASSRHAGNTDTQYF.

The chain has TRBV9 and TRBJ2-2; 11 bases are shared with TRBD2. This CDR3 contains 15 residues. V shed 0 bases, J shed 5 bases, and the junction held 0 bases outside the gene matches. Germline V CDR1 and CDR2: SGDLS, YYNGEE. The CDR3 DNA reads TGTGCCAGCAGCGTAGCTAGCGGGGGGACCGGGGAGCTGTTTTTT. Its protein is CASSVASGGTGELFF.

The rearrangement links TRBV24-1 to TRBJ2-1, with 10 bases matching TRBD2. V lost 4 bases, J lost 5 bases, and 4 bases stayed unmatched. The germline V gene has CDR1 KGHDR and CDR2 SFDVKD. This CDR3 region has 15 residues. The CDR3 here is CATSDPGLADNEQFF. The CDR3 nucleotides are TGTGCCACCAGTGACCCCGGACTAGCGGACAATGAGCAGTTCTTC.

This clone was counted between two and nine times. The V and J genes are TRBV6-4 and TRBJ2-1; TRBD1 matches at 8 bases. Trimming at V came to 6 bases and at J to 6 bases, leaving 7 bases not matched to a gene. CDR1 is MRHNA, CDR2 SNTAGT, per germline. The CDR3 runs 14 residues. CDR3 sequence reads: CASSPSTGGNEQFF. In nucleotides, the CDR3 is TGTGCCAGCAGCCCCTCCACAGGGGGCAATGAGCAGTTCTTC.

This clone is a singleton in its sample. CDR3 region: CASGELAGSETQYF. In DNA, the CDR3 is TGTGCCAGCGGGGAGCTAGCGGGATCTGAGACCCAGTACTTC. The V gene is TRBV7-2, the J gene TRBJ2-5; 9 bases are a match to TRBD2. V trimming: 8 bases; J trimming: 5 bases; junction bases outside the gene matches: 9. The CDR3 runs to 14 residues. Germline V gene sequence: CDR1 SGHTA, CDR2 FQGNSA.

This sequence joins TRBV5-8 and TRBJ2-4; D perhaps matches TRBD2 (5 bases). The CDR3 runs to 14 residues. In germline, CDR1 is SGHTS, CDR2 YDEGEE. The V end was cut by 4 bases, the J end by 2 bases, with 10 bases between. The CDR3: CASSIRDSKNIQYF. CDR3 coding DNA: TGTGCCAGCAGCATCCGGGATTCCAAAAACATTCAGTACTTC. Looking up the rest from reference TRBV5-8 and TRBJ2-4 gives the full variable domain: EAGVTQSPTHLIKTRGQQATLRCSPISGHTSVYWYQQALGLGLQFLLWYDEGEERNRGNFPPRFSGRQFPNYSSELNVNALELEDSALYLCASSIRDSKNIQYFGAGTRLSVL.

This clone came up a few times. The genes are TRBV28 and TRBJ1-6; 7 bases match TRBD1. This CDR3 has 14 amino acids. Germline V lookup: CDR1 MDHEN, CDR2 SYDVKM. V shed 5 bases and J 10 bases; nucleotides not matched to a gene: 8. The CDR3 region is CASSLGQVGSPLHF. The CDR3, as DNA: TGTGCCAGCAGTCTCGGACAGGTGGGGTCACCCCTCCACTTT. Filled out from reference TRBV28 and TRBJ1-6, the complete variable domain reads DVKVTQSSRYLVKRTGEKVFLECVQDMDHENMFWYRQDPGLGLRLIYFSYDVKMKEKGDIPEGYSVSREKKERFSLILESASTNQTSMYLCASSLGQVGSPLHFGNGTRLTVT.

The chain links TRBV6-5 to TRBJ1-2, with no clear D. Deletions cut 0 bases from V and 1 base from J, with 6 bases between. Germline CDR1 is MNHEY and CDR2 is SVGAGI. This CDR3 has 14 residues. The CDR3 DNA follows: TGTGCCAGCAGTTACTCGCCGGTTAACTATGGCTACACCTTC. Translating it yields CASSYSPVNYGYTF.

In DNA form, the CDR3 reads TGTGCCAGCAGTTTGTCGGGGAACACTGAAGCTTTCTTT. This encodes CASSLSGNTEAFF. The J gene is TRBJ1-1, the V gene TRBV12-3 or TRBV12-4; D call uncertain. The CDR3 is 13 residues long. V lost 3 bases and J 1 base, leaving 6 bases between the germline ends.

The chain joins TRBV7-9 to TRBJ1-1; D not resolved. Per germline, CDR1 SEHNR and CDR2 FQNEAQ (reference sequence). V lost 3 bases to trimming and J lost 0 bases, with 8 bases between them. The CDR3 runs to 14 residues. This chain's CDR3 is CASSFEGVNTEAFF. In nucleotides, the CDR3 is TGTGCCAGCAGCTTTGAAGGAGTGAACACTGAAGCTTTCTTT. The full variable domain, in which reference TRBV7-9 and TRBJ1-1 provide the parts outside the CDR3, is DTGVSQNPRHKITKRGQNVTFRCDPISEHNRLYWYRQTLGQGPEFLTYFQNEAQLEKSRLLSDRFSAERPKGSFSTLEIQRTEQGDSAMYLCASSFEGVNTEAFFGQGTRLTVV.